This TCR beta chain derives from a study of blood T cell repertoires in COVID-19. Sequencing used immunoSEQ multiplex PCR; TCRdb keeps in-frame clones, though not all of them. The table lists about 36,000 clones, roughly 77% of them singletons. The V gene lost 6 bases and the J gene lost 4 bases, with 16 bases spanning the gap. This CDR3 is 14 amino acids long. Germline V gene data show CDR1 as SGDLS and CDR2 as YYNGEE. Sequencing was performed on peripheral blood. This TCR was recovered from a human donor in a cohort sampled during active or convalescent COVID-19. The donor label of this sample is uncertain. The V and J genes are TRBV9 and TRBJ1-1, with TRBD1 as a possible D gene (5 bases). In DNA form, the CDR3 reads TGTGCCAGCACCAGAAGCGGGGGGGGCACTGAAGCTTTCTTT. As protein: CASTRSGGGTEAFF.